The present T cell receptor (beta chain) was sequenced within a study of control samples from healthy donors and cancer patients. The assay was immunoSEQ multiplex PCR, and TCRdb's table has in-frame clones only and misses some. Of 95,000 to 150,000 clones in the sample, around 86% are singletons; the top ten hold around 8.7%. Germline CDR1 reads SGHKS; CDR2 reads YYEKEE (reference sequence). This CDR3 is built from 13 residues. V dropped 0 bases and J dropped 12 bases, with 13 bases sitting between them. The specimen was blood. The genes are TRBV5-5 and TRBJ1-3; D remains ambiguous. The clonotype originates from a man in his forties or fifties in good health. This CDR3 reads CASSLVLEGYIYF. The CDR3 DNA reads as TGTGCCAGCAGCTTGGTTTTGGAGGGTTACATATATTTT.